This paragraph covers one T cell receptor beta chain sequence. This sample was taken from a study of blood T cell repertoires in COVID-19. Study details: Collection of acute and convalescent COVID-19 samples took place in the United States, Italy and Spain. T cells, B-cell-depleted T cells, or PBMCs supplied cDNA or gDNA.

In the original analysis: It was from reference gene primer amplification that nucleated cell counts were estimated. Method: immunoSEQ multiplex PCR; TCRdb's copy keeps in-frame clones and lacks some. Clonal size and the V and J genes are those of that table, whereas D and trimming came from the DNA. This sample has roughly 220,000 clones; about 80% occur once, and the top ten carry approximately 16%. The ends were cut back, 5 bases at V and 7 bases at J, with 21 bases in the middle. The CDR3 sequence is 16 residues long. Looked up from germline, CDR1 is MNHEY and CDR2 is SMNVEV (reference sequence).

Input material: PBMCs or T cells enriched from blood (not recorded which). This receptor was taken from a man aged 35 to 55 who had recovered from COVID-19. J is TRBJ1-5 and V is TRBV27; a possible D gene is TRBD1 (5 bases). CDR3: CASSPRVGWGGQPQHF. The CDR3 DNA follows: TGTGCCAGCAGTCCCCGGGTTGGTTGGGGGGGGCAGCCCCAGCATTTT.